The sequence of this T cell receptor beta chain was determined in a study of read filtering for tumor transcriptome and immune sequencing. Across the study: 8 patients were R-ISS I, about 16 were R-ISS II, six or seven were R-ISS III. Per sample, TCR-region reads ranged about 3.5 to 11 million by IR-seq, about 75 to 1273 by RNA-seq. Study results and limitations: Approximately 82% of IR-seq clonotypes had one read, totaling around 4% of reads; RNA-seq: about 69% and 49%.

Molecular barcoded adaptors covering alpha/delta and beta/gamma chains were used on about 390 ng RNA. TCRdb fed the reads into MiXCR, producing one record per CDR3 protein. The sample lists about 86,000 distinct CDR3 sequences, 9% to 15% seen once, with 14% to 15% in the top ten. CDR3 length: 16 residues. Germline V gene lookup returns CDR1 SGHTA and CDR2 FQGTGA. The V and J ends lost 0 bases and 3 bases, in that order; junction bases with no gene match: 4. At the time of active disease, bone marrow was collected from every patient. This clonotype was counted at least ten times. Its antigen remains unknown.

The chain is built from TRBV7-3 and TRBJ2-7, with 11 nucleotides matching TRBD2. This sequence originates from a donor at least 40 years old with multiple myeloma. Sequenced material: a population of CD138-negative cells sorted from bone marrow. CDR3 sequence (DNA): TGTGCCAGCAGCTTAACCGCTAGCGGGAGGTACTACGAGCAGTACTTC. Protein product: CASSLTASGRYYEQYF.